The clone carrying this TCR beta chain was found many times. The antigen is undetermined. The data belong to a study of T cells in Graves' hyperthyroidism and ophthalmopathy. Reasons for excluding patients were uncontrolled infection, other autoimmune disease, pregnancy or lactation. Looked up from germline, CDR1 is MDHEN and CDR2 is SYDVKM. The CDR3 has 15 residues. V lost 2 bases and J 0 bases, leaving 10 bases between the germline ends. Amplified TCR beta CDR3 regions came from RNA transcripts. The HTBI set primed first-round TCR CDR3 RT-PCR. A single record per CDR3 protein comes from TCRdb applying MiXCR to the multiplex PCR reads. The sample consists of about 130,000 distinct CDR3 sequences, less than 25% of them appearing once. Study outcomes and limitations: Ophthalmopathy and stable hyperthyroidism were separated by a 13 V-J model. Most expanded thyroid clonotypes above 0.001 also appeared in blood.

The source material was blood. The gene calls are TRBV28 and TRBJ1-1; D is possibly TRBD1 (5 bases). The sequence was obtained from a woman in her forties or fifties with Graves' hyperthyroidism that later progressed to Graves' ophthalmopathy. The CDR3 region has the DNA TGTGCCAGCAGTTTAGGCGGCAGGGTGAACACTGAAGCTTTCTTT. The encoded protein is CASSLGGRVNTEAFF.